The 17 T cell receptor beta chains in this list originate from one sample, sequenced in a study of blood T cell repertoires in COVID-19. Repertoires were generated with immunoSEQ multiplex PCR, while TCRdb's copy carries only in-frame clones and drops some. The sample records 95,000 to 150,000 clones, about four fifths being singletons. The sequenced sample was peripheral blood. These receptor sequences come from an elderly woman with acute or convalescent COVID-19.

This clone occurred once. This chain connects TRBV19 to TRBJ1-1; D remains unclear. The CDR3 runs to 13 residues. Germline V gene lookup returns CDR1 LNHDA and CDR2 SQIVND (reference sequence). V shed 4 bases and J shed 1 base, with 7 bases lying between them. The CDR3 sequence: CASSTVSNTEAFF. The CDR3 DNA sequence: TGTGCCAGTAGTACCGTTTCGAACACTGAAGCTTTCTTT. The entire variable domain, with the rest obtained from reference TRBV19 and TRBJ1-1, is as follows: DGGITQSPKYLFRKEGQNVTLSCEQNLNHDAMYWYRQDPGQGLRLIYYSQIVNDFQKGDIAEGYSVSREKKESFPLTVTSAQKNPTAFYLCASSTVSNTEAFFGQGTRLTVV.

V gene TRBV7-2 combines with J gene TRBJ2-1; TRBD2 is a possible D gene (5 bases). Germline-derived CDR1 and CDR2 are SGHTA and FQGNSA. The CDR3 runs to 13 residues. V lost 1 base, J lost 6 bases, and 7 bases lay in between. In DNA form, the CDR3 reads TGTGCCAGCAGCTTAGGCGGGCGCAATGAGCAGTTCTTC. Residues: CASSLGGRNEQFF.

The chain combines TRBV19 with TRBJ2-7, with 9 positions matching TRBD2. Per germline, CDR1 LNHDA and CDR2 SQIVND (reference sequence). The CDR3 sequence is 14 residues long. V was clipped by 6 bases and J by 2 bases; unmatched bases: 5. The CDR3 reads CASSRTSEAYEQYF. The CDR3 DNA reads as TGTGCCAGTAGCCGGACTAGCGAGGCCTACGAGCAGTACTTC.

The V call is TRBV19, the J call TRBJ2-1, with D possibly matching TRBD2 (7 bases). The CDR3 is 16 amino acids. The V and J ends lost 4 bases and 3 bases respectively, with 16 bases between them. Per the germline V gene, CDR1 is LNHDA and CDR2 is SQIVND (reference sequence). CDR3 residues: CASSKGGAIFYNEQFF. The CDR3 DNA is TGTGCCAGTAGTAAAGGGGGGGCAATATTCTACAATGAGCAGTTCTTC.

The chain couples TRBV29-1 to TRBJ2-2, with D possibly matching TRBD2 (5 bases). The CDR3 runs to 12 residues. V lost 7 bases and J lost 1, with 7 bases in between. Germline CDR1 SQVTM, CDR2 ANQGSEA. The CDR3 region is CSAGLNTGELFF. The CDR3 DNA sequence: TGCAGCGCTGGACTGAACACCGGGGAGCTGTTTTTT.

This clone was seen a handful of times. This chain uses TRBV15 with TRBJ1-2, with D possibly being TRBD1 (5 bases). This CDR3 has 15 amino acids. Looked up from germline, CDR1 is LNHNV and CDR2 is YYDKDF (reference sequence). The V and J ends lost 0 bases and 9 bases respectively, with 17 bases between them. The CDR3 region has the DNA TGTGCCACCAGCAGAGATCAGGGACTGATTATGAGCTACACCTTC. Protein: CATSRDQGLIMSYTF.

CDR3 residues: CASSLSRGPHGYTF. CDR3 in DNA: TGTGCCAGCAGCTTATCAAGGGGGCCCCATGGCTACACCTTC. The V and J genes are TRBV7-2 and TRBJ1-2; TRBD1 agrees at 7 bases. This CDR3 is 14 amino acids long. Trimming removed 2 bases from V and 6 bases from J; junction bases left unmatched: 6. Germline CDR1 reads SGHTA; CDR2 reads FQGNSA.

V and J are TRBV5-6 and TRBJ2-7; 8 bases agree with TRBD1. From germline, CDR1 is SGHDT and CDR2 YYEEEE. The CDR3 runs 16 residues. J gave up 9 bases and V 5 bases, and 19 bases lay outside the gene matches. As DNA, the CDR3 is TGTGCCAGCAGTCCACTAGGAGGGACAGGCCGGGTCGGGCAGTACTTC. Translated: CASSPLGGTGRVGQYF.

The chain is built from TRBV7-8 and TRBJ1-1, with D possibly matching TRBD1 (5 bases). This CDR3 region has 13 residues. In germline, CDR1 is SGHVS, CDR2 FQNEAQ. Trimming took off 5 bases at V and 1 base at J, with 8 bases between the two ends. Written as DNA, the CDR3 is TGTGCCAGCAGCGCGGGACGGAACACTGAAGCTTTCTTT. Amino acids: CASSAGRNTEAFF.

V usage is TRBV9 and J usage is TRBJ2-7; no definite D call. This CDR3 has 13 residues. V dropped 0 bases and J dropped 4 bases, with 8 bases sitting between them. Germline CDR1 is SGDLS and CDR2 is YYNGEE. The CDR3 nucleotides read TGTGCCAGCAGCGTAGGAGGTGAATACGAGCAGTACTTC. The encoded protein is CASSVGGEYEQYF.

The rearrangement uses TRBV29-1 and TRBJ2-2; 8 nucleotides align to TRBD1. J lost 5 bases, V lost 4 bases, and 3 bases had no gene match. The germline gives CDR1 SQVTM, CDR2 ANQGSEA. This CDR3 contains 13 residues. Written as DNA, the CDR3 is TGCAGCGTTGGGAACAGGGGGACCGGGGAGCTGTTTTTT. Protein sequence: CSVGNRGTGELFF.

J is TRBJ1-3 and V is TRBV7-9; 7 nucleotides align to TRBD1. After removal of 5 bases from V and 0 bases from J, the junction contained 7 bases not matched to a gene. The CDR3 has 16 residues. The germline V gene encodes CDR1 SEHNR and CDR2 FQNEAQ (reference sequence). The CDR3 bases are TGTGCCAGCAGCCGGGACAGATCCTTCTCTGGAAACACCATATATTTT. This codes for CASSRDRSFSGNTIYF.

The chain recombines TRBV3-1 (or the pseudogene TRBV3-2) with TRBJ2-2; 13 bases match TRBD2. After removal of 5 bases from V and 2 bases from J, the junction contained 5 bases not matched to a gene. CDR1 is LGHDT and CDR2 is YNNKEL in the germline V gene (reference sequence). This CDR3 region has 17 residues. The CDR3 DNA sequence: TGTGCCAGCAGCATGACTAGCGGGGGGCAAAACACCGGGGAGCTGTTTTTT. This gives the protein CASSMTSGGQNTGELFF.

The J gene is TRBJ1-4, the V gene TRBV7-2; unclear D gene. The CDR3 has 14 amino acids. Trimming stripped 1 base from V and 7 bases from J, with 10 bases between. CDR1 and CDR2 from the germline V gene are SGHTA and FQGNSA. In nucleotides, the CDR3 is TGTGCCAGCAGCTTAGGCGGAGATAGTGAAAAACTGTTTTTT. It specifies CASSLGGDSEKLFF.

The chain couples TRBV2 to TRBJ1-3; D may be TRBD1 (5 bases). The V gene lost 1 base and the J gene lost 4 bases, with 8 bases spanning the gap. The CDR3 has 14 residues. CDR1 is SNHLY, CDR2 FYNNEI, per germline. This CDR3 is CASSEGGSGNTIYF. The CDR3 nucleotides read TGTGCCAGCAGTGAAGGGGGCTCAGGAAACACCATATATTTT.

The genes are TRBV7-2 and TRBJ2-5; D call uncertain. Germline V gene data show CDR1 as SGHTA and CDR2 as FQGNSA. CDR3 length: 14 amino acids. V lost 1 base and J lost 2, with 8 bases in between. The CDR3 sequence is CASSLGAHQETQYF. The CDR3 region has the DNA TGTGCCAGCAGCTTAGGAGCCCATCAAGAGACCCAGTACTTC. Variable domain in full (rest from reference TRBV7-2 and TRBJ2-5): GAGVSQSPSNKVTEKGKDVELRCDPISGHTALYWYRQSLGQGLEFLIYFQGNSAPDKSGLPSDRFSAERTGGSVSTLTIQRTQQEDSAVYLCASSLGAHQETQYFGPGTRLLVL.

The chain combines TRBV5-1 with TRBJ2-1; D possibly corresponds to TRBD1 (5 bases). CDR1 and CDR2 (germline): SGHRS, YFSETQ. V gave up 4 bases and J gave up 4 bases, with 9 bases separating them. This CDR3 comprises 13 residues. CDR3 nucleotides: TGCGCCAGCAGCACCGACAGTTACAATGAGCAGTTCTTC. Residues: CASSTDSYNEQFF. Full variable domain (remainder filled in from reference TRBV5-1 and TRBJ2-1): KAGVTQTPRYLIKTRGQQVTLSCSPISGHRSVSWYQQTPGQGLQFLFEYFSETQRNKGNFPGRFSGRQFSNSRSEMNVSTLELGDSALYLCASSTDSYNEQFFGPGTRLTVL.